These T cell receptor beta chains were read from a single sample in a study of siplizumab effects on memory and regulatory T cells. Assay used: immunoSEQ multiplex PCR; TCRdb lists only in-frame clones, some missing. This table holds some 100,000 clones, about 91% found once. The sequenced sample consisted of Tregs sorted from blood. These receptor sequences come from a human donor in good health. Both conserved end residues are part of each CDR3. A D gene is named only where the DNA matches it firmly. A clone size is listed for some rows: how often the clone was seen (once, few, many), or a class if it is expanded.

j_call: TRBJ1-2; d_call: TRBD1; v_call: TRBV5-6; clone_size: -; cdr3_aa: CASTLGTGGGYTF; cdr3_nt: TGTGCCAGCACCTTGGGGACAGGGGGAGGCTACACCTTC
j_call: TRBJ2-7; d_call: TRBD2; v_call: TRBV18; clone_size: once; cdr3_aa: CASSPQAGGEYEQYF; cdr3_nt: TGTGCCAGCTCACCGCAAGCGGGAGGAGAGTACGAGCAGTACTTC
j_call: TRBJ2-1; d_call: -; v_call: TRBV7-6; clone_size: -; cdr3_aa: CASSSQRRGYNEQFF; cdr3_nt: TGTGCCAGCAGCTCCCAGCGGCGTGGCTACAATGAGCAGTTCTTC
j_call: TRBJ1-5; d_call: TRBD1; v_call: TRBV28; clone_size: -; cdr3_aa: CASSRTGANNQPQHF; cdr3_nt: TGTGCCAGCAGTCGGACAGGGGCCAACAATCAGCCCCAGCATTTT
j_call: TRBJ2-4; d_call: -; v_call: TRBV28; clone_size: -; cdr3_aa: CASSGPTHADIQYF; cdr3_nt: TGTGCCAGCAGTGGGCCCACCCACGCGGACATTCAGTACTTC
j_call: TRBJ2-3; d_call: -; v_call: TRBV6-4; clone_size: -; cdr3_aa: CASSDVVGADTQYF; cdr3_nt: TGTGCCAGCAGTGACGTGGTTGGGGCAGATACGCAGTATTTT
j_call: TRBJ2-5; d_call: -; v_call: TRBV18; clone_size: once; cdr3_aa: CASSPPLPETQYF; cdr3_nt: TGTGCCAGCTCACCACCTTTACCAGAGACCCAGTACTTC
j_call: TRBJ2-1; d_call: -; v_call: TRBV19; clone_size: -; cdr3_aa: CASSNPGGYNEQFF; cdr3_nt: TGTGCCAGTAGTAATCCAGGGGGGTACAATGAGCAGTTCTTC
j_call: TRBJ2-7; d_call: TRBD1; v_call: TRBV7-3; clone_size: -; cdr3_aa: CASSPYRGRGEQYF; cdr3_nt: TGTGCCAGCAGCCCCTACAGGGGGCGAGGCGAGCAGTACTTC
j_call: TRBJ2-5; d_call: -; v_call: TRBV11-3; clone_size: -; cdr3_aa: CASSLARQETQYF; cdr3_nt: TGTGCCAGCAGCTTAGCCAGACAAGAGACCCAGTACTTC
j_call: TRBJ2-7; d_call: TRBD2; v_call: TRBV2; clone_size: -; cdr3_aa: CARSLAGGAEQYF; cdr3_nt: TGTGCCAGGTCACTAGCGGGAGGCGCCGAGCAGTACTTC
j_call: TRBJ1-3; d_call: TRBD1; v_call: TRBV7-2; clone_size: -; cdr3_aa: CASSSRTGNTIYF; cdr3_nt: TGTGCCAGCAGCTCACGGACAGGCAACACCATATATTTT
j_call: TRBJ2-5; d_call: TRBD2; v_call: TRBV29-1; clone_size: -; cdr3_aa: CSVADSGIIETQYF; cdr3_nt: TGCAGCGTTGCTGATAGCGGGATAATCGAGACCCAGTACTTC
j_call: TRBJ2-3; d_call: -; v_call: TRBV11-1; clone_size: -; cdr3_aa: CASSLESRVTQYF; cdr3_nt: TGTGCCAGCAGCTTAGAGTCGAGAGTTACGCAGTATTTT
j_call: TRBJ2-3; d_call: -; v_call: TRBV7-3; clone_size: -; cdr3_aa: CASSLRGPTDTQYF; cdr3_nt: TGTGCCAGCAGCCTCCGGGGCCCCACAGATACGCAGTATTTT
j_call: TRBJ1-4; d_call: -; v_call: TRBV6-1; clone_size: -; cdr3_aa: CASSDLGRRNEKLFF; cdr3_nt: TGTGCCAGCAGTGACCTTGGACGGAGAAATGAAAAACTGTTTTTT
j_call: TRBJ2-5; d_call: TRBD2; v_call: TRBV5-1; clone_size: -; cdr3_aa: CASSLGTSGQETQYF; cdr3_nt: TGCGCCAGCAGCCTTGGGACTAGCGGTCAAGAGACCCAGTACTTC